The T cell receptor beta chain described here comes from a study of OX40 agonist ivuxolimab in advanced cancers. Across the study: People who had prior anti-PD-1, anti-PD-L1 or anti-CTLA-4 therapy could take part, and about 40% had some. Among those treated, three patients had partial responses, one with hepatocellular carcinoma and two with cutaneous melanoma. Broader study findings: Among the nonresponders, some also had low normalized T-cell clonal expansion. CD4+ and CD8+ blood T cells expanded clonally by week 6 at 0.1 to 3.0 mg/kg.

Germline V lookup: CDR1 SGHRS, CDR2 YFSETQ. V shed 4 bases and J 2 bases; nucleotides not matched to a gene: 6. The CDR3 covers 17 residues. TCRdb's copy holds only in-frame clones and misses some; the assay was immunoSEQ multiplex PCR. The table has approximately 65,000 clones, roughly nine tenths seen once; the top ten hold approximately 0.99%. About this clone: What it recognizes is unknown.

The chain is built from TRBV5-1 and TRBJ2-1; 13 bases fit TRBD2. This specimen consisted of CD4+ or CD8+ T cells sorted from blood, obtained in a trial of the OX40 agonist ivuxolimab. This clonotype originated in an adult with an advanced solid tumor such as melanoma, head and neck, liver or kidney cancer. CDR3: CASSGTSGGATYNEQFF. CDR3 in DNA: TGCGCCAGCAGCGGAACTAGCGGGGGGGCAACCTACAATGAGCAGTTCTTC.